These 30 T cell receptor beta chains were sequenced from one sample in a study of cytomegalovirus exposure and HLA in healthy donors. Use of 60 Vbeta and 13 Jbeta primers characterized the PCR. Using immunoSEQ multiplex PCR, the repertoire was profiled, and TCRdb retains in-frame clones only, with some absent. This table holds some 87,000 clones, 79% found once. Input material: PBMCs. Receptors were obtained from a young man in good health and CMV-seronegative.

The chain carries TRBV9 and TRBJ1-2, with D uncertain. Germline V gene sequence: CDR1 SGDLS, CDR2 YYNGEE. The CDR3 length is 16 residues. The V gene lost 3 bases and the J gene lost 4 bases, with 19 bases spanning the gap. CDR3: CASSAALTEAGYGYTF. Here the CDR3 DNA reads TGTGCCAGCAGCGCGGCCCTCACGGAGGCGGGCTATGGCTACACCTTC. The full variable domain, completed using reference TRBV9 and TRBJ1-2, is DSGVTQTPKHLITATGQRVTLRCSPRSGDLSVYWYQQSLDQGLQFLIQYYNGEERAKGNILERFSAQQFPDLHSELNLSSLELGDSALYFCASSAALTEAGYGYTFGSGTRLTVV.

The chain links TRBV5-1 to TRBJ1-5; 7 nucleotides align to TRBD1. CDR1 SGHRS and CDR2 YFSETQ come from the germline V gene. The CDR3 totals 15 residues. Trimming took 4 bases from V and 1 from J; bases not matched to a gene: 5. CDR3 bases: TGCGCCAGCAGCGAAGGGACAGCCAGCAATCAGCCCCAGCATTTT. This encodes CASSEGTASNQPQHF. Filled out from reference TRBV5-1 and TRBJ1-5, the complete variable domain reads KAGVTQTPRYLIKTRGQQVTLSCSPISGHRSVSWYQQTPGQGLQFLFEYFSETQRNKGNFPGRFSGRQFSNSRSEMNVSTLELGDSALYLCASSEGTASNQPQHFGDGTRLSIL.

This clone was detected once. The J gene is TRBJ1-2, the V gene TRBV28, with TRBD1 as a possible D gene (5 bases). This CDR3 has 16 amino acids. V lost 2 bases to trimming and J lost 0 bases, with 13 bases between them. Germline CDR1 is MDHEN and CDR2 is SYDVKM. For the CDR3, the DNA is TGTGCCAGCAGTTTAGAGAACAGGAATGCTAACTATGGCTACACCTTC. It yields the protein CASSLENRNANYGYTF.

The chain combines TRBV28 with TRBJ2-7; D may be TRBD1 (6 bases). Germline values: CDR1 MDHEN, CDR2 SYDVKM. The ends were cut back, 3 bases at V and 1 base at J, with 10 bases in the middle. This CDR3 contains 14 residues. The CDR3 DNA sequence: TGTGCCAGCAGTTTTGGCACAGGGTCCTACGAGCAGTACTTC. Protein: CASSFGTGSYEQYF.

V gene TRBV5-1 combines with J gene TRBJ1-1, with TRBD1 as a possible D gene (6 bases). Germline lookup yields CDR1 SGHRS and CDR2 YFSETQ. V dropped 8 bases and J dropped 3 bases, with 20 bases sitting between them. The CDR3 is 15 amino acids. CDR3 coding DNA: TGCGCCAGTTCAACAGGGAGTGGTGGGTACACTGAAGCTTTCTTT. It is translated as CASSTGSGGYTEAFF.

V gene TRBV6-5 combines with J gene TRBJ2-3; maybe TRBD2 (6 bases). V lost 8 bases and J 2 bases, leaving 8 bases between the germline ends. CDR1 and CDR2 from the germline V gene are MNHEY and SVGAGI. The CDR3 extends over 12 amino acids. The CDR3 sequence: CASGGNTDTQYF. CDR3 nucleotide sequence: TGTGCCAGCGGGGGGAACACAGATACGCAGTATTTT.

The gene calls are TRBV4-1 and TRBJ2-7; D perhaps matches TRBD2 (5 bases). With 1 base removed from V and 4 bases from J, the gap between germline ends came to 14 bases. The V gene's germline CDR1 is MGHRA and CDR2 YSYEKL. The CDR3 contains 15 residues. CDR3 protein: CASSQVAGSGYEQYF. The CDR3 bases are TGCGCCAGCAGCCAAGTCGCGGGCTCCGGGTACGAGCAGTACTTC.

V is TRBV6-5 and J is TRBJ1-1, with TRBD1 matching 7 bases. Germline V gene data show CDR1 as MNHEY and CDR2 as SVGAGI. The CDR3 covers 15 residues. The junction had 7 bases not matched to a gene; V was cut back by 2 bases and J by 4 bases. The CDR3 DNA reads TGTGCCAGCAGTTACGGCGGGACAGCCAGCACTGAAGCTTTCTTT. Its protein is CASSYGGTASTEAFF.

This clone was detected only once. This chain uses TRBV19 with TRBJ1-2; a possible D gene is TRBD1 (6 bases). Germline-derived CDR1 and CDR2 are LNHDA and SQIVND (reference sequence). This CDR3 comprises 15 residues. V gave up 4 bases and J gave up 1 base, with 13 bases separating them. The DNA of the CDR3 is TGTGCCAGTAGTACATACAGGGTTCTTAACTATGGCTACACCTTC. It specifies CASSTYRVLNYGYTF.

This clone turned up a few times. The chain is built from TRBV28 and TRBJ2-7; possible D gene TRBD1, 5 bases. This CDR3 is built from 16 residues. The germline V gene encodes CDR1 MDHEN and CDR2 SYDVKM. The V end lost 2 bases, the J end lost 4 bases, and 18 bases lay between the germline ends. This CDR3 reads CASSLIQGIGPYEQYF. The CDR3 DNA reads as TGTGCCAGCAGTTTAATCCAGGGAATAGGCCCATACGAGCAGTACTTC.

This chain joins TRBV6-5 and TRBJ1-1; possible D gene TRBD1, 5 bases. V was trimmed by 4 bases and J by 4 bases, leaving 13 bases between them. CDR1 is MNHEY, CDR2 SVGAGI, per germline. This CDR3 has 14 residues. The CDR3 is CASSWSQGGTEAFF. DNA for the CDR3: TGTGCCAGCAGTTGGAGCCAGGGTGGCACTGAAGCTTTCTTT.

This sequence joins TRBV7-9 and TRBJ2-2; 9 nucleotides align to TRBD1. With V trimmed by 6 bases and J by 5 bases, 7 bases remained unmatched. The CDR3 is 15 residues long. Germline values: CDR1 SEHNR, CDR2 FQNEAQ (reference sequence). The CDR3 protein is CASRGTGRKTGELFF. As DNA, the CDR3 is TGTGCCAGCAGGGGGACAGGGAGAAAAACCGGGGAGCTGTTTTTT.

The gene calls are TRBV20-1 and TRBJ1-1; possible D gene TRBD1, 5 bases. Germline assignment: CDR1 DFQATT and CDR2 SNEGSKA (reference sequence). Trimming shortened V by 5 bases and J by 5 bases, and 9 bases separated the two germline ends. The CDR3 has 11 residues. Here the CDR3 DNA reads TGCAGTGCTCGCGGGGGGACTGAAGCTTTCTTT. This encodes CSARGGTEAFF.

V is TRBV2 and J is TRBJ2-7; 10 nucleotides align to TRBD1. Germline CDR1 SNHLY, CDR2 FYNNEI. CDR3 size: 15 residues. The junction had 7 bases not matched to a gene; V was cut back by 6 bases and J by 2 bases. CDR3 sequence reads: CASSGGTGDPYEQYF. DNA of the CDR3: TGTGCCAGCAGCGGGGGGACAGGGGATCCCTACGAGCAGTACTTC.

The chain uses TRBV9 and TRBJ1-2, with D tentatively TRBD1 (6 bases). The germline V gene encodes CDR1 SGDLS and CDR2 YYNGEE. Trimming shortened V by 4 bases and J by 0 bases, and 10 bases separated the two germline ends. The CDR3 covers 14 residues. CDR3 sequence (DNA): TGTGCCAGCAGCCTAAGGACAGCTAACTATGGCTACACCTTC. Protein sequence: CASSLRTANYGYTF.

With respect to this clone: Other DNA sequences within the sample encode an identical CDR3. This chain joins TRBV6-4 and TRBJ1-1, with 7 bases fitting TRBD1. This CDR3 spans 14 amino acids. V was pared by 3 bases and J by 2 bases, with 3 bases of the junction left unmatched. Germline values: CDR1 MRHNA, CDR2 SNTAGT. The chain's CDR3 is CASSDGTENTEAFF. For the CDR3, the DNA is TGTGCCAGCAGTGATGGGACAGAAAACACTGAAGCTTTCTTT.

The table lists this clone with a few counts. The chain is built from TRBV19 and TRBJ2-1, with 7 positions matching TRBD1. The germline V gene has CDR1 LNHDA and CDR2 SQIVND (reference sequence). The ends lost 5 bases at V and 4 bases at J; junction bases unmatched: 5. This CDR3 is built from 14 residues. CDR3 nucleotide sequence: TGTGCCAGTAGTTCGGGACAGCAATACAATGAGCAGTTCTTC. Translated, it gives CASSSGQQYNEQFF.

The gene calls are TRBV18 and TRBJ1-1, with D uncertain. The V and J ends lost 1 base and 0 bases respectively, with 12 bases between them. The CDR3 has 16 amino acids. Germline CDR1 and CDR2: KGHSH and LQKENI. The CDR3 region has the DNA TGTGCCAGCTCACCACGTGACGGGTCAATGAACACTGAAGCTTTCTTT. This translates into CASSPRDGSMNTEAFF.

The CDR3 sequence: CASSLPGETGELFF. The CDR3 nucleotides read TGCGCCAGCAGCCTCCCCGGAGAGACCGGGGAGCTGTTTTTT. The chain uses TRBV5-1 and TRBJ2-2; D is unclear. CDR1 SGHRS and CDR2 YFSETQ come from the germline V gene. V dropped 4 bases and J dropped 5 bases, with 12 bases sitting between them. This CDR3 contains 14 residues.

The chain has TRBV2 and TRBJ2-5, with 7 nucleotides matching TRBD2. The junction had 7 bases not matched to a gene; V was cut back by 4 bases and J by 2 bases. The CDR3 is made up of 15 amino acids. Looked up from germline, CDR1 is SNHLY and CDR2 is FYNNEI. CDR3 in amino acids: CASSVAGVRQETQYF. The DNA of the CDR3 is TGTGCCAGCAGTGTGGCGGGGGTAAGACAAGAGACCCAGTACTTC.

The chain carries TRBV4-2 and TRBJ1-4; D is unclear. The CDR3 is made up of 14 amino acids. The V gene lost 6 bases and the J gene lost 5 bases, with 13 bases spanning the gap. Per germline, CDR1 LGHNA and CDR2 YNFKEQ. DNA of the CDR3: TGTGCCAGCAGTACAGACGATCCGAATGAAAAACTGTTTTTT. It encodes CASSTDDPNEKLFF.

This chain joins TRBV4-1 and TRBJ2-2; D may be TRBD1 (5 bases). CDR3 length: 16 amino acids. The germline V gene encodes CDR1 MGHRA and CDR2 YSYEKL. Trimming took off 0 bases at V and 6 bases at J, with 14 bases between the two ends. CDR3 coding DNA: TGCGCCAGCAGCCAAGATCGGCAGGGTAGACCCGGGGAGCTGTTTTTT. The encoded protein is CASSQDRQGRPGELFF.

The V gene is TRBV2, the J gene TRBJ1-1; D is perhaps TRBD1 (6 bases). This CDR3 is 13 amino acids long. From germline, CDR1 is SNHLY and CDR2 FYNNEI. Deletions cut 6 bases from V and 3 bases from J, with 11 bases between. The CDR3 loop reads CASREGEYTEAFF. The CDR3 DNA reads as TGTGCCAGCAGAGAGGGGGAGTACACTGAAGCTTTCTTT.

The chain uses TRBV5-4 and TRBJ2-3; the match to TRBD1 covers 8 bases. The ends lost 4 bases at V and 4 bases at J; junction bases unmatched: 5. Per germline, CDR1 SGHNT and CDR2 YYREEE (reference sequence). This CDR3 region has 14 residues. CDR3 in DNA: TGTGCCAGCAGCCTGACAGGGGCCCCAGATACGCAGTATTTT. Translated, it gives CASSLTGAPDTQYF.

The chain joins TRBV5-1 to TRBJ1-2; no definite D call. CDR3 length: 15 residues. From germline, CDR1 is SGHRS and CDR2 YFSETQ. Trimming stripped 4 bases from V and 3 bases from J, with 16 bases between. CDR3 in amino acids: CASSPPGEGDYGYTF. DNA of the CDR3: TGCGCCAGCAGCCCCCCTGGGGAGGGTGACTATGGCTACACCTTC.

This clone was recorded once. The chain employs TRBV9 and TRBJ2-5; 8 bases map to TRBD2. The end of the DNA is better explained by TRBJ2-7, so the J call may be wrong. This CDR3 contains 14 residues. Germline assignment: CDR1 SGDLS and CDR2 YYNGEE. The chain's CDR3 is CASSAGGISYEQYF. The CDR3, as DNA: TGTGCCAGCAGCGCGGGGGGGATTTCCTACGAGCAGTACTTC.

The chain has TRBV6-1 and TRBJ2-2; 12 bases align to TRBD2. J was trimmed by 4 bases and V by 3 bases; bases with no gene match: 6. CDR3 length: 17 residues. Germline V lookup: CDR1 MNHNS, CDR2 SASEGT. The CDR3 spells CASSETSGGFFTGELFF. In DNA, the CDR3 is TGTGCCAGCAGTGAGACTAGCGGGGGATTTTTCACCGGGGAGCTGTTTTTT.

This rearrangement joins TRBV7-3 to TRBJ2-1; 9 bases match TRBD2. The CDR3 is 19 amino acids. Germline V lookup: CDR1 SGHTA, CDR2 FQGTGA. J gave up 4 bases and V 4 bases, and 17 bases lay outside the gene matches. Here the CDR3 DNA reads TGTGCCAGCAGCTACGTGGGGGCCAGCGGGGGGTCGATGTACAATGAGCAGTTCTTC. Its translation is CASSYVGASGGSMYNEQFF.

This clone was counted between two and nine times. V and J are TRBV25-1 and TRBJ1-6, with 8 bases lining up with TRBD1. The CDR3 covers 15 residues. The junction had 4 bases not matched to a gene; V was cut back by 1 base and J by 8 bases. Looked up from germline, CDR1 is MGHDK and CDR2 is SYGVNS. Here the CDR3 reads CASSEFGTGHSPLHF. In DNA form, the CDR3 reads TGTGCCAGCAGTGAATTCGGGACAGGTCATTCACCCCTCCACTTT.

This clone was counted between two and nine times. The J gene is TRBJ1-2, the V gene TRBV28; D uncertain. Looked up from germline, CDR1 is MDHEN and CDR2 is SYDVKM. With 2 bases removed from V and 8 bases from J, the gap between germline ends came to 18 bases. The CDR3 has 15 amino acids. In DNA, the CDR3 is TGTGCCAGCAGTTTAGATCAGCAGGTTCTAATAGGCTACACCTTC. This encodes CASSLDQQVLIGYTF.